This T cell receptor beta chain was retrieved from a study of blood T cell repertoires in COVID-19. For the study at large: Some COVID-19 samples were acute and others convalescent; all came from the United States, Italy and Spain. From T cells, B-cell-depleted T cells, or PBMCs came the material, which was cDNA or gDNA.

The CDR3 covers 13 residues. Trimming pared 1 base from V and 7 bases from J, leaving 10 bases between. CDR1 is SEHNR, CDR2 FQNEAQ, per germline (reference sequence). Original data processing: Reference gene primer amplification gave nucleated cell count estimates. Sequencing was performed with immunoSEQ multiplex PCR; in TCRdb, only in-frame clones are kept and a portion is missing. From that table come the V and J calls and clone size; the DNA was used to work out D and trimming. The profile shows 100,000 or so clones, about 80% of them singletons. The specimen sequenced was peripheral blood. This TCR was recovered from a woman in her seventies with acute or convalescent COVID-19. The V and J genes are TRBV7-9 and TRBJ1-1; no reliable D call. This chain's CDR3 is CASSLGAQYEAFF. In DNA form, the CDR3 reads TGTGCCAGCAGCTTAGGGGCGCAGTATGAAGCTTTCTTT. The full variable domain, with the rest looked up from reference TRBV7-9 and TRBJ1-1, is DTGVSQNPRHKITKRGQNVTFRCDPISEHNRLYWYRQTLGQGPEFLTYFQNEAQLEKSRLLSDRFSAERPKGSFSTLEIQRTEQGDSAMYLCASSLGAQYEAFFGQGTRLTVV.